This T cell receptor beta chain stems from a study of neurological immune-mediated disorders. Whole-study findings and limits: Because no CDR3 amino acid sequences were shared across subjects by expanded clones, private repertoires were suggested in all groups. HTLV-1-associated myelopathy showed the most TCR clonal expansion; multiple sclerosis the least, below healthy controls.

This clonotype has ten or more counts. The antigen remains unidentified. Unsorted libraries were derived from 2 million PBMCs stored at -80 C. In TCRdb, the 5' RACE reads were re-called with MiXCR into one record per CDR3 protein. The sample has 50,000 or so distinct CDR3 sequences, roughly 15% seen once; the top ten hold roughly 4.5%. The CDR3 totals 14 residues. Germline trimming cut 4 bases from V and 3 bases from J; bases unmatched to any gene: 6. The germline CDR1 and CDR2 sequences are SQVTM and ANQGSEA. The rearrangement joins TRBV29-1 to TRBJ2-5; the match to TRBD1 covers 9 bases. Material: PBMCs. This receptor was identified in a man in his sixties in good health. The CDR3 spells CSVVADRGKETQYF. For the CDR3, the DNA is TGCAGCGTTGTGGCGGACAGGGGAAAAGAGACCCAGTACTTC.